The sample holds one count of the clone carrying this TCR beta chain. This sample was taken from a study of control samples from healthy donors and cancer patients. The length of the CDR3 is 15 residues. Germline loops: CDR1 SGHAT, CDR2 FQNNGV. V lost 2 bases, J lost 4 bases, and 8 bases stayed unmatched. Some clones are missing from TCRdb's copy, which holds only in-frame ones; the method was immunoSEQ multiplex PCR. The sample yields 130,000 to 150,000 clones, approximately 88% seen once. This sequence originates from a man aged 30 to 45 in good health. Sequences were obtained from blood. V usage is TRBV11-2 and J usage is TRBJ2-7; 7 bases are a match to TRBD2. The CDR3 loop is CASSLWSGESYEQYF. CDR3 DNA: TGTGCCAGCAGCTTATGGAGCGGGGAATCGTACGAGCAGTACTTC.